Listed here is a single T cell receptor beta chain. Its target antigen remains unknown. No qualities accompany the bases; no much larger clone lies one base away. The sample comes from a study of control samples from healthy donors and cancer patients (dated by TCRdb to about 2020). Receptor libraries were prepared by the immunoSEQ multiplex PCR assay. Imported from immuneACCESS, the table was reduced by TCRdb to in-frame sequences with V and J called. These copies leave out some clones; in studies compared against another copy, an unresolved V gene accounts for under half, and the cause of the remainder is not known. This sample has 150,000 to 200,000 clones in its table, and roughly 91% of those were observed once. Approximately 1.5% of the sample is held by the ten biggest clonotypes. V is cut back by 7 bases and J by 2 bases, with 7 bases in the junction unmatched. The CDR3 sequence holds 14 residues, the cysteine and phenylalanine included. Only CDR3 DNA is held: 42 bases, read in frame from base 1. CDR1 and CDR2 are drawn from the germline V gene: SQVTM, ANQGSEA.

The source of this sequence is a woman in her twenties or thirties in good health. The material sequenced was blood. This chain joins TRBV29-1 to TRBJ2-3; 9 middle bases align to TRBD1. This receptor has the CDR3 CSGGQGWVTDTQYF. The sequenced DNA: TGCAGCGGGGGACAGGGTTGGGTCACAGATACGCAGTATTTT.